One sample yielded the 27 T cell receptor beta chains listed below, sequenced in a study of breast tumors, draining lymph nodes, adjacent tissues. Samples came from axillary lymph nodes draining the breast cancer. TCRdb redid the calling of the multiplex PCR reads with MiXCR, one entry per CDR3 protein. The sample has about 300,000 distinct CDR3 sequences; 30% are singletons. Sequencing was performed on axillary lymph node tissue. These receptors were taken from a female donor with breast cancer. Some clones in this sample may be carry-over from other donors' samples.

This clonotype was seen ten or more times. V usage is TRBV6-2 or TRBV6-3 and J usage is TRBJ1-2; D is ambiguous. The CDR3 runs to 13 residues. Trimming cost V 2 bases and J 3 bases, with 7 bases left between them. Germline V gives CDR1 MNHEY, CDR2 SVGEGT. CDR3 DNA sequence: TGTGCCAGCAGTTACAGGGAGGACTATGGCTACACCTTC. Translation gives CASSYREDYGYTF.

The V and J genes are TRBV12-3 or TRBV12-4 and TRBJ1-5; unclear D gene. The V end was cut by 3 bases, the J end by 5 bases, with 14 bases between. CDR3 length: 15 amino acids. The DNA for the CDR3 is TGTGCCAGCAGTTTCACCCCAGGAAACGATCAGCCCCAGCATTTT. This gives the protein CASSFTPGNDQPQHF.

The chain employs TRBV5-1 and TRBJ2-5, with TRBD1 identical over 7 bases. Trimming cost V 0 bases and J 5 bases; bases outside gene matches: 4. The CDR3 runs to 14 residues. Germline CDR1 SGHRS, CDR2 YFSETQ. Here the CDR3 reads CASSLEQGRETQYF. The CDR3 bases are TGCGCCAGCAGCTTGGAACAGGGGCGGGAGACCCAGTACTTC.

This clonotype was seen once. The V call is TRBV24-1, the J call TRBJ2-2; 8 bases match TRBD1. Germline V gives CDR1 KGHDR, CDR2 SFDVKD. The trim removed 0 bases at V and 6 bases at J, leaving 5 bases unmatched. The length of the CDR3 is 16 residues. The CDR3 DNA follows: TGTGCCACCAGTGATTTGGGACAGGGAAGGCCCGGGGAGCTGTTTTTT. It codes for CATSDLGQGRPGELFF.

This clonotype has a handful of counts. The CDR3 DNA sequence: TGTGCCAGCAGCCCCAGGGCCATGAACACTGAAGCTTTCTTT. This translates into CASSPRAMNTEAFF. The rearrangement uses TRBV7-9 and TRBJ1-1; tentative D call: TRBD1 (5 bases). The CDR3 totals 14 residues. The V end was cut by 5 bases, the J end by 0 bases, with 10 bases between. Germline lookup yields CDR1 SEHNR and CDR2 FQNEAQ (reference sequence).

Concerning this clonotype: A much larger clone differs by one base, so this may be a read error. The rearrangement uses TRBV5-6 and TRBJ2-1; possibly TRBD1 or TRBD2 for D (5 bases each). Germline values: CDR1 SGHDT, CDR2 YYEEEE. V was trimmed by 9 bases and J by 4 bases, leaving 17 bases between them. The CDR3 contains 14 residues. CDR3 coding DNA: TGTGCCACCAGGGTCTCCGGGGAATACAATGAGCAGTTCTTC. Translating it yields CATRVSGEYNEQFF.

The rearrangement uses TRBV18 and TRBJ2-7; D ambiguous. Trimming took off 0 bases at V and 6 bases at J, with 15 bases between the two ends. The CDR3 sequence is 15 residues long. In germline, CDR1 is KGHSH, CDR2 LQKENI. The chain's CDR3 is CASSPPGPFGLEQYF. CDR3 in DNA: TGTGCCAGCTCACCACCTGGACCCTTCGGGCTCGAGCAGTACTTC.

There are a few counts of this clonotype. This may be a read error: a much more frequent sequence differs by one nucleotide. The chain joins TRBV5-6 to TRBJ1-2; 8 bases agree with TRBD1. The CDR3 has 17 amino acids. Trimming cost V 0 bases and J 3 bases; bases outside gene matches: 10. The germline V gene encodes CDR1 SGHDT and CDR2 YYEEEE. CDR3 amino acids: CASSLEVAETGDYGYTF. The CDR3 region has the DNA TGTGCCAGCAGCTTGGAGGTCGCCGAGACAGGGGACTATGGCTACACCTTC.

As regards this clonotype: This sequence may be a read error, since a much larger clone differs from it by one base. The chain carries TRBV19 and TRBJ2-3, with 7 bases matching TRBD2. Germline CDR1 LNHDA, CDR2 SQIVND (reference sequence). V gave up 7 bases and J gave up 2 bases; unmatched junction bases: 6. The CDR3 totals 14 residues. Here the CDR3 DNA reads TGTGCCAGTATGGCGGGGAGGGCCACAGATACGCAGTATTTT. Translation: CASMAGRATDTQYF.

This clonotype was observed many times. V usage is TRBV20-1 and J usage is TRBJ2-7, with TRBD1 as a possible D gene (6 bases). CDR1 and CDR2 from the germline V gene are DFQATT and SNEGSKA (reference sequence). The CDR3 sequence is 18 residues long. Deletions cut 1 base from V and 3 bases from J, with 25 bases between. This chain's CDR3 is CSARAPGVSPGHLYEQYF. DNA for the CDR3: TGCAGTGCTAGAGCGCCAGGGGTTAGTCCGGGACACCTCTACGAGCAGTACTTC.

As for this clonotype: At one of its ends the junction is not consistent with the germline gene, which may arise from a read error. This chain uses TRBV20-1 with TRBJ2-1; D is uncertain. CDR3 size: 13 residues. Germline V gives CDR1 DFQATT, CDR2 SNEGSKA (reference sequence). DNA of the CDR3: TGCGGTGCTTGGAACCCCTCCTACAATAAGCAGTTCTTC. Amino acids: CGAWNPSYNKQFF.

This clonotype was seen repeatedly, ten times or more. This rearrangement joins TRBV7-3 to TRBJ2-2, with a possible D match to TRBD1 (5 bases). The CDR3 loop spans 16 amino acids. CDR1 SGHTA and CDR2 FQGTGA come from the germline V gene. V was clipped by 1 base and J by 2 bases, with 11 bases between them. The CDR3 nucleotides read TGTGCCAGCAGCTTAATGGCCCAGGGCAACACCGGGGAGCTGTTTTTT. This codes for CASSLMAQGNTGELFF.

Ten or more counts support this clonotype. The genes are TRBV20-1 and TRBJ2-7; TRBD1 matches at 10 bases. This CDR3 is built from 14 residues. Germline CDR1 and CDR2: DFQATT and SNEGSKA (reference sequence). V was pared by 3 bases and J by 3 bases, with 5 bases of the junction left unmatched. The CDR3 DNA follows: TGCAGTGCTAGTGTAAGGGACAGGGGCTACGAGCAGTACTTC. Translation gives CSASVRDRGYEQYF.

Remarks on this clonotype: The conserved phenylalanine or tryptophan normally closing the CDR3 is absent here, so this likely arose from a read error. The chain uses TRBV6-5 and TRBJ1-3, with D tentatively TRBD1 (5 bases). CDR3 length equals 13 residues. V lost 7 bases to trimming and J lost 0 bases, with 7 bases between them. The V gene's germline CDR1 is MNHEY and CDR2 SVGAGI. The CDR3 bases are TGTGCCAGCACAGGGTACTCTGGAAACACCATATATCTT. Its protein product is CASTGYSGNTIYL.

This clonotype was counted a few times. The V gene is TRBV28, the J gene TRBJ2-5; D ambiguous. CDR3 length equals 14 residues. V lost 5 bases and J 4 bases, leaving 14 bases between the germline ends. Germline CDR1 and CDR2: MDHEN and SYDVKM. CDR3 nucleotide sequence: TGTGCCAGCAGTCCCCAATACTACCTAGAGACCCAGTACTTC. Residues: CASSPQYYLETQYF.

V gene TRBV7-8 combines with J gene TRBJ2-1, with 9 bases identical to TRBD2. This CDR3 is 21 amino acids long. The germline V gene has CDR1 SGHVS and CDR2 FQNEAQ. Unmatched junction bases numbered 21, after V lost 3 bases and J lost 3 bases. CDR3 bases: TGTGCCAGCAGCTTGCCCAACTCAGGGACTAGCAGGAGGACCAACTACAATGAGCAGTTCTTC. Its translation is CASSLPNSGTSRRTNYNEQFF.

This clonotype occurred many times. The chain employs TRBV5-1 and TRBJ1-3, with no clear D. Germline values: CDR1 SGHRS, CDR2 YFSETQ. The CDR3 is 14 residues long. Trimming removed 7 bases at V and 4 bases at J, with 15 bases between. CDR3 residues: CASRPGSLGNTIYF. CDR3 DNA sequence: TGCGCCAGCCGCCCGGGGTCCCTCGGAAACACCATATATTTT. The complete variable domain, with remaining parts taken from reference TRBV5-1 and TRBJ1-3, reads KAGVTQTPRYLIKTRGQQVTLSCSPISGHRSVSWYQQTPGQGLQFLFEYFSETQRNKGNFPGRFSGRQFSNSRSEMNVSTLELGDSALYLCASRPGSLGNTIYFGEGSWLTVV.

The rearrangement links TRBV10-1 to TRBJ1-5; no clear D. Trimming cost V 3 bases and J 11 bases, with 20 bases left between them. The CDR3 is 15 residues long. Germline CDR1 is WNHNN and CDR2 is SYGVQD (reference sequence). CDR3 nucleotide sequence: TGCGCCAGCAGTGAAACTAGCGGAGGAAAAGAGACCCAGCATTTT. Residues: CASSETSGGKETQHF.

The table lists this clonotype with many counts. For the CDR3, the DNA is TGTGCCAGCAGTGAAGGGCTACTCTATGGCTACACCTTC. Its protein product is CASSEGLLYGYTF. The chain links TRBV6-1 to TRBJ1-2; D gene ambiguous. The CDR3 contains 13 residues. Germline V gene lookup returns CDR1 MNHNS and CDR2 SASEGT. V dropped 1 base and J dropped 4 bases, with 7 bases sitting between them.

A word on this clonotype: A read error may explain this, as a much larger clone is one base away. The chain combines TRBV11-2 with TRBJ2-1; 10 bases are shared with TRBD2. Germline V gene lookup returns CDR1 SGHAT and CDR2 FQNNGV. The CDR3 contains 17 residues. CDR3 in DNA: TGTGTCAGCAGCTCATGGACTAGCGGACGCATTGAGAATGAGCAGTTCTTC. It specifies CVSSSWTSGRIENEQFF.

This chain connects TRBV19 to TRBJ1-2; TRBD1 matches at 8 bases. CDR1 is LNHDA, CDR2 SQIVND, per germline (reference sequence). The CDR3 runs 15 residues. The V segment lost 1 base and the J segment 3 bases; nucleotides outside the gene matches: 4. CDR3 nucleotides: TGTGCCAGTAGTATAGGGGGGACAGGTGACTATGGCTACACCTTC. Protein product: CASSIGGTGDYGYTF.

The rearrangement uses TRBV2 and TRBJ2-7; 7 bases line up with TRBD2. Trimming removed 4 bases from V and 4 bases from J; junction bases left unmatched: 7. Germline V CDR1 and CDR2: SNHLY, FYNNEI. This CDR3 spans 14 amino acids. For the CDR3, the DNA is TGTGCCAGCAGTGGGGGGGGAGGGCCTTACGAGCAGTACTTC. Residues: CASSGGGGPYEQYF.

The V gene is TRBV7-4, the J gene TRBJ2-5, with D hard to call. The V gene's germline CDR1 is SGHVT and CDR2 SQSDAQ. The CDR3 runs 8 residues. The CDR3 spells CDQETQYF. DNA for the CDR3: TGTGACCAAGAGACCCAGTACTTC.

This clonotype was seen at least ten times. CDR3 in DNA: TGTGCCAGCAGTGTGAGAAGCAGATTTACAGGAGATGAGCAGTTCTTC. It specifies CASSVRSRFTGDEQFF. The chain combines TRBV2 with TRBJ2-1, with a tentative D call TRBD1 (5 bases). From germline, CDR1 is SNHLY and CDR2 FYNNEI. The V and J ends lost 4 bases and 8 bases respectively, with 21 bases between them. The CDR3 runs to 16 residues.

This clonotype was recorded at least ten times. The CDR3 DNA reads TGCAGCGTTAATGTCAGGGCATCCACCGGGGAGCTGTTTTTT. As protein: CSVNVRASTGELFF. V gene TRBV29-1 combines with J gene TRBJ2-2; D is possibly TRBD1 (5 bases). The germline V gene encodes CDR1 SQVTM and CDR2 ANQGSEA. Trimming shortened V by 5 bases and J by 4 bases, and 14 bases separated the two germline ends. The CDR3 totals 14 residues.

To note about this clonotype: This may come from a read error, since a much larger clone is one base off. V usage is TRBV7-2 and J usage is TRBJ2-5; possible D gene TRBD1, 5 bases. Germline CDR1 and CDR2: SGHTA and FQGNSA. Trimming stripped 5 bases from V and 4 bases from J, with 23 bases between. The CDR3 spans 17 residues. The CDR3 loop is CASSPVVGRVGRETQYF. CDR3 nucleotides: TGTGCCAGCAGCCCCGTCGTAGGCAGGGTGGGTCGAGAGACCCAGTACTTC. The full variable domain, with the rest looked up from reference TRBV7-2 and TRBJ2-5, is GAGVSQSPSNKVTEKGKDVELRCDPISGHTALYWYRQSLGQGLEFLIYFQGNSAPDKSGLPSDRFSAERTGGSVSTLTIQRTQQEDSAVYLCASSPVVGRVGRETQYFGPGTRLLVL.

To note about this clonotype: This may be a read error, as it is one base from a much larger clone. V gene TRBV10-2 combines with J gene TRBJ2-7, with TRBD2 identical over 11 bases. This CDR3 comprises 14 residues. Germline V gene lookup returns CDR1 WSHSY and CDR2 SAAADI. The ends lost 8 bases at V and 0 bases at J; junction bases unmatched: 3. The CDR3 coding sequence is TGCGCCAGCGTGGGACTAGCGGACTCCTACGAGCAGTACTTC. Translation gives CASVGLADSYEQYF.